This TCR beta chain emerged from a study of CD8 T cells in Susac syndrome (dated by TCRdb to the late 2010s). A note on the overall study: Whether CD8+ T cell activation and differentiation in Susac syndrome was antigen driven was tested using repertoire sequencing. Summary of the overall study and its limitations: The study acknowledged that relatively few individuals were included in the TCR sequencing and HLA analysis.

RNA was extracted using the RNeasy kit, and roughly 0.5 to 1 microgram was reverse transcribed with random hexamers. TCR beta CDR3 regions were amplified with the immunoSEQ multiplex PCR assay covering 54 Vbeta and 13 Jbeta segments. To correct PCR amplification bias, a synthetic template baseline was used for both primer optimization and computational correction. On the study's bioinformatics: Reads were annotated to V, D and J genes according to IMGT and were analyzed with immunoSEQ Analyzer, with only productive sequences retained. Clonality was computed as one minus Shannon entropy normalized by log2 of the number of productive unique sequences. For each patient and control, public and private clones were evaluated among the 100 most prevalent clones. Clones were defined as Susac-specific when absent from the healthy and MS cohorts, from about 970 published viral clones and from other ImmuneACCESS disease sequences. TCRdb reprocessing: public reads trimmed at Q25 with fastp, clones called with MiXCR, in-frame beta chains kept. Under each unique CDR3 protein, matching rows form one entry showing the most common genes and DNA. The V and J calls were not made by the authors but by TCRdb's processing. In this sample the table shows 120,000 to 150,000 distinct CDR3 sequences, roughly 95% of which occur a single time. The top ten constitute around 0.08% of the sample.

V loses 2 bases at its end and J loses 5 bases; junction bases beyond the gene matches: 6. As encoded in the germline V gene (reference sequence), CDR1 is GTSNPN while CDR2 is SVGIG. Including cysteine and phenylalanine, the CDR3 has 14 amino acids. The kept DNA is CDR3 alone, 42 bases in frame from the first base. As regards this clonotype: Its binding antigen is unknown. No much larger clone exists at a distance of one base, and base qualities are not known.

High-throughput TCR beta sequencing profiled peripheral blood CD8+ and CD4+ T cells from healthy donors, Susac syndrome patients and multiple sclerosis patients. Healthy donors were included as age- and sex-matched controls. Bulk CD8+ and CD4+ T cells were purified by magnetic negative isolation, whereas CD8+ TEMRA cells were enriched by FACS. Blood was collected in EDTA tubes and processed within 24 hours, with PBMCs isolated through density gradient centrifugation. PBMCs destined for TCR sequencing were cryopreserved in liquid nitrogen and later thawed in a 37 °C water bath. Purity of sorted or isolated CD4+, CD8+ and CD8+ TEMRA cells was at least 90%.

Sequencing input: CD4+ T cells from PBMCs. The rearranged chain carries TRBV30 and TRBJ2-7; 10 bases in the junction line up with TRBD2. The clonotype originates from a human donor in good health. DNA sequence: TGTGCCTGGAGTTCTAGCGGGAGTCTCCACGAGCAGTACTTC. Protein translation: CAWSSSGSLHEQYF.